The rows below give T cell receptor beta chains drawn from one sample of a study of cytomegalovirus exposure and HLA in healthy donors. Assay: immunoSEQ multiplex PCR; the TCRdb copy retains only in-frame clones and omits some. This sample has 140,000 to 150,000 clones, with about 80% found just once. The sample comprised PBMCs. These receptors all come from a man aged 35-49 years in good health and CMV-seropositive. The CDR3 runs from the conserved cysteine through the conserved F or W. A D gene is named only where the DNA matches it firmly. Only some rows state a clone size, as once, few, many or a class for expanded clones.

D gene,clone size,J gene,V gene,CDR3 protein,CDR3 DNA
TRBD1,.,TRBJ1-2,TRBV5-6,CASSLLVRDRVFGGYTF,TGTGCCAGCAGCTTGTTGGTCCGGGACAGGGTTTTTGGTGGCTACACCTTC
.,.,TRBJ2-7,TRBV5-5,CASSLMVRDTINEQYF,TGTGCCAGCAGCTTGATGGTCCGGGACACGATCAACGAGCAGTACTTC
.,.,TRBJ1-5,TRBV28,CASSQGNDQPQHF,TGTGCCAGCAGTCAGGGTAACGATCAGCCCCAGCATTTT
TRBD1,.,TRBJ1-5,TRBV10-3,CAISGTGTSNQPQHF,TGTGCCATCAGTGGGACAGGGACTAGCAATCAGCCCCAGCATTTT
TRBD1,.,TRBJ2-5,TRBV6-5,CASSYSGTGEETQYF,TGTGCCAGCAGTTACAGCGGGACAGGGGAAGAGACCCAGTACTTC
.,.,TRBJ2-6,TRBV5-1,CASSFTTSGANVLTF,TGCGCCAGCAGCTTCACGACTTCTGGGGCCAACGTCCTGACTTTC
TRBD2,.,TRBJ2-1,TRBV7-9,CSSSLVLADYNEQFF,TGTTCCAGCAGCTTAGTACTAGCGGACTACAATGAGCAGTTCTTC
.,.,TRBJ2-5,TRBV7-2,CASSSDGGGWETQYF,TGTGCCAGCAGTTCCGATGGTGGAGGGTGGGAGACCCAGTACTTC
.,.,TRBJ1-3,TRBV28,CASSLEGMSGNTIYF,TGTGCCAGCAGTTTGGAGGGTATGTCTGGAAACACCATATATTTT
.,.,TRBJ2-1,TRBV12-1,CASSFRASGIVRAYNEQFF,TGTGCCAGCAGCTTTCGCGCTAGCGGGATAGTTAGGGCCTACAATGAGCAGTTCTTC
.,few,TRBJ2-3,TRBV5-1,CASSLGNPTVPGQYF,TGCGCCAGCAGCTTAGGAAATCCGACGGTCCCAGGGCAGTATTTT
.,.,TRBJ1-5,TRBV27,CASSFRAGGNQPQHF,TGTGCCAGCAGTTTCAGGGCTGGCGGCAATCAGCCCCAGCATTTT
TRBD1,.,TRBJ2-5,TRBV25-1,CASRRDRGDPEQYF,TGTGCCAGCAGACGGGACAGGGGGGACCCAGAGCAGTACTTC
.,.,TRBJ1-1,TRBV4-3,CASSQDWQSNTEAFF,TGCGCCAGCAGCCAAGATTGGCAGTCGAACACTGAAGCTTTCTTT
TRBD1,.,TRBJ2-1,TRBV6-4,CASSRTGVQHEQFF,TGTGCCAGCAGTCGGACAGGGGTTCAACATGAGCAGTTCTTC
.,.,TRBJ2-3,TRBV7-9,CASSLGGDGNTQYF,TGTGCCAGCAGCTTAGGCGGGGACGGAAATACGCAGTATTTT
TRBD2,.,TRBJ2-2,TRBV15,CATSRDGLAGVGGELFF,TGTGCCACCAGCAGAGATGGACTAGCGGGAGTCGGCGGGGAGCTGTTTTTT
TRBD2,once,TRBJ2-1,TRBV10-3,CAIKRENGLYNEQFF,TGTGCCATCAAGCGGGAGAATGGGTTATACAATGAGCAGTTCTTC
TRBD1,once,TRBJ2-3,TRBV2,CASSAGQAYMDTQYF,TGTGCCAGCAGTGCGGGACAGGCTTACATGGATACGCAGTATTTT
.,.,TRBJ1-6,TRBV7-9,CASSLAQGSDSPLHF,TGTGCCAGCAGCTTAGCGCAGGGATCGGATTCACCCCTCCACTTT
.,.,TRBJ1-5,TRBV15,CATSRDLTGNQPQHF,TGTGCCACCAGCAGAGATTTGACAGGCAATCAGCCCCAGCATTTT
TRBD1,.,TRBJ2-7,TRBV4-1,CASSQVLGTGGAGQYF,TGCGCCAGCAGCCAAGTCCTGGGGACAGGGGGCGCCGGGCAGTACTTC
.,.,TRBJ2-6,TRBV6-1,CASSEAQGPGANGLTF,TGTGCCAGCAGTGAAGCGCAGGGGCCCGGGGCCAACGGCCTGACTTTC
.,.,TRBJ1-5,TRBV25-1,CASSEVLGQPQHF,TGTGCCAGCAGTGAAGTCCTCGGGCAGCCCCAGCATTTT
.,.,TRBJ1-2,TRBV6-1,CASSDSGTPIPNYGYTF,TGTGCCAGCAGTGATAGCGGGACGCCCATTCCAAACTATGGCTACACCTTC
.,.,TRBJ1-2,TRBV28,CASSLRLQANYGYTF,TGTGCCAGCAGTTTACGCCTCCAGGCTAACTATGGCTACACCTTC